This T cell receptor beta chain was sequenced during a study of T cell changes during pregnancy in multiple sclerosis (dated by TCRdb to about 2019). In the study overall: Changes in the T cell repertoire over the course of pregnancy were examined in this study in women with multiple sclerosis.

With respect to this clone: The clone's antigen remains unknown. No per-base quality is available; no much larger clone lies one base away.

V has 4 bases trimmed and J has 5 bases trimmed; junction bases matching no gene number 2. Including the terminal cysteine and phenylalanine, the CDR3 comprises 15 residues. Of all the DNA, just the CDR3 is kept, 45 bases in frame from base 1. The germline V gene (reference sequence) sets CDR1 to SEHNR and CDR2 to FQNEAQ. Receptor libraries were prepared by the immunoSEQ multiplex PCR assay. TCRdb took over this immuneACCESS table, retaining in-frame rearrangements with V and J assigned. Such tables are incomplete; in checked studies, under half of the missing clones stem from an unresolved V gene, and the remainder is unexplained. The sample contains tens of thousands of clones, about 92% of them found a single time. Together, the top ten hold roughly 1.8% of the sample.

The material sequenced was peripheral blood, taken after pregnancy. The receptor's source is a female donor with multiple sclerosis, enrolled in a pregnancy study. The chain is assembled from TRBV7-9 and TRBJ2-1; the central 13 bases match TRBD2. CDR3 loop: CASSSGTSGNNEQFF. The DNA sequence reads TGTGCCAGCAGCTCAGGGACTAGCGGGAACAATGAGCAGTTCTTC.